This T cell receptor beta chain was identified in a study of PD-L1 blockade in urothelial cancer. Study-level background: The patients had undergone anywhere from 0 to 3 prior chemotherapy regimens.

Worth noting for this clone: Antigen specificity is unknown.

Study-level findings and limits: Durable-benefit patients showed greater tumor-associated blood clone expansion at 3 weeks.

Sample numbers ranged from 1 to 8 per patient, encompassing pretreatment and on-treatment collections. The assay was immunoSEQ multiplex PCR, and TCRdb's table has in-frame clones only and misses some. Seen here are 41,000 or so clones, over 65% observed once, and the top ten hold around 20%. The V segment lost 6 bases and the J segment 6 bases; nucleotides outside the gene matches: 9. The germline CDR1 and CDR2 sequences are SGHTA and FQGNSA. The CDR3 consists of 15 residues. V and J are TRBV7-2 and TRBJ2-3; 10 bases match TRBD2. This TCR was recovered from a man aged 55 to 69 with urothelial cancer. Here the sequenced sample was PBMCs, taken around atezolizumab (anti-PD-L1) treatment. The CDR3 here is CASSRIGTSADTQYF. DNA for the CDR3: TGTGCCAGCAGTCGTATTGGGACTAGCGCTGATACGCAGTATTTT.